This T cell receptor (beta chain) was sequenced in a study of CXCR3-negative and CXCR3-positive naive CD8 T cells. Findings of the study overall: With surface CD5 comparable between naive subsets, TCR strength was estimated using properties derived from the TRB CDR3.

CD45RO-CCR7+CD27+CD95- was the phenotype of naive CD8+ T cells. To note about this clonotype: Its antigen is not identified.

With UMI labels, 5' RACE was used to prepare the TRB cDNA libraries. TCRdb reanalyzed the 5' RACE reads and collapses them to one entry per CDR3 protein, without DNA. The clone table shows about 130,000 distinct CDR3 sequences, with the ten largest holding 0.29%. Source material: naive CXCR3- CD8+ T cells from blood. Subset specified: CD45RO-CCR7+CD27+CD95- naive CD8+ T cells lacking CXCR3 (TNR3-). The clonotype comes from a human donor in good health. Some clones in this sample may be carry-over from other donors' samples.

The CDR3 loop reads CASSLLGGASTDTQYF. This rearrangement joins TRBV11-2 to TRBJ2-3; checking the TCRdb D call of TRBD1 is not possible without DNA. Germline assignment: CDR1 SGHAT and CDR2 FQNNGV. The CDR3 has 16 amino acids.